These 4 T cell receptor beta chains came from one sample sequenced in a study of T cells in Graves' hyperthyroidism and ophthalmopathy. RNA transcripts were the template for amplifying TCR beta CDR3 regions. Primed by the HTBI set, a first-round RT-PCR was run on the TCR CDR3. TCRdb re-called the multiplex PCR reads with MiXCR, one entry per CDR3 protein. The table includes 410,000 or so distinct CDR3 sequences, around 15% detected once. The sequencing sample was made of blood. The source of these receptors is a man in his late teens or twenties with Graves' ophthalmopathy.

There are many counts of this clonotype. The chain joins TRBV7-2 to TRBJ2-7; 7 bases fit TRBD2. CDR1 is SGHTA and CDR2 is FQGNSA in the germline V gene. V trimming: 3 bases; J trimming: 2 bases; junction bases outside the gene matches: 7. The CDR3 totals 15 residues. CDR3 protein: CASSFGQRGTYEQYF. The CDR3 DNA follows: TGTGCCAGCAGCTTTGGGCAGCGGGGAACCTACGAGCAGTACTTC.

This clonotype was observed at least ten times. The chain joins TRBV9 to TRBJ2-7; D is unclear. Per the germline V gene, CDR1 is SGDLS and CDR2 is YYNGEE. Trimming took 6 bases from V and 2 from J, leaving 18 bases between them. CDR3 length: 15 amino acids. DNA of the CDR3: TGTGCCAGCACCCAAGGTTCCGAGCCTACCTACGAGCAGTACTTC. Translated, it gives CASTQGSEPTYEQYF.

The table lists this clonotype with many counts. The rearrangement joins TRBV6-1 to TRBJ2-2, with no clear D. Trimming took 4 bases from V and 3 from J, leaving 3 bases between them. This CDR3 spans 12 amino acids. In germline, CDR1 is MNHNS, CDR2 SASEGT. CDR3 residues: CASSGYTGELFF. The CDR3 DNA reads as TGTGCCAGCAGTGGGTACACCGGGGAGCTGTTTTTT.

This clonotype was seen ten or more times. The rearrangement links TRBV6-1 to TRBJ2-3, with no clear D. The CDR3 runs to 15 residues. With 5 bases removed from V and 1 base from J, the gap between germline ends came to 13 bases. Germline V gene lookup returns CDR1 MNHNS and CDR2 SASEGT. The CDR3 is CASSSGLFGTDTQYF. The CDR3 bases are TGTGCCAGCAGTTCCGGCCTATTTGGCACAGATACGCAGTATTTT.